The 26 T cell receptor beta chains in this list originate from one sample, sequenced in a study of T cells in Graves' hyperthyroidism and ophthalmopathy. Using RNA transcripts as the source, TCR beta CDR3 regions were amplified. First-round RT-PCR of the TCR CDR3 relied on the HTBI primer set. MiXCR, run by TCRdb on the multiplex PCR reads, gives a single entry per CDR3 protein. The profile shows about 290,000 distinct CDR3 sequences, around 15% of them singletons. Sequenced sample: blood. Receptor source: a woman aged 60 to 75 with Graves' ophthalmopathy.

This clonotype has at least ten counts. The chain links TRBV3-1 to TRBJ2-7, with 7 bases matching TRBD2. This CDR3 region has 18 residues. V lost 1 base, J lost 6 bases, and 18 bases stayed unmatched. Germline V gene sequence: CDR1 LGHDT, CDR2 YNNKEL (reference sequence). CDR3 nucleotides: TGTGCCAGCAGCCAAGCCGCGGGATTGAGGACTAGAGAGGGCGAGCAGTACTTC. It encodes CASSQAAGLRTREGEQYF.

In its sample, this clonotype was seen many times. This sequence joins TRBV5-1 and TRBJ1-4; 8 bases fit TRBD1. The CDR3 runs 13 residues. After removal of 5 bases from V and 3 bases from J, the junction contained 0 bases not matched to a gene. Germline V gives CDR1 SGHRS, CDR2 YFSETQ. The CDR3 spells CASRTGANEKLFF. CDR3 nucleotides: TGCGCCAGCAGGACAGGGGCTAATGAAAAACTGTTTTTT.

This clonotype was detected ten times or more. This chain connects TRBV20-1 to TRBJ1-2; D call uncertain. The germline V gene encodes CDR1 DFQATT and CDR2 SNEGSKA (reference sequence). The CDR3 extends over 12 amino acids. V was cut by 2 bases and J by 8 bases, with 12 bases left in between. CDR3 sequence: CSARLGLTGYTF. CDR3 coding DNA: TGCAGTGCTAGATTGGGCCTAACCGGCTACACCTTC.

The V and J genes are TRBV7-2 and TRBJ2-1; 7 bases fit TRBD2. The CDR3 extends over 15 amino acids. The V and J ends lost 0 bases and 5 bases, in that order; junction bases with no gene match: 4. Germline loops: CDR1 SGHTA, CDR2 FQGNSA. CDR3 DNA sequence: TGTGCCAGCAGCTTAGCCGGGACTATCAACAATGAGCAGTTCTTC. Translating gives CASSLAGTINNEQFF.

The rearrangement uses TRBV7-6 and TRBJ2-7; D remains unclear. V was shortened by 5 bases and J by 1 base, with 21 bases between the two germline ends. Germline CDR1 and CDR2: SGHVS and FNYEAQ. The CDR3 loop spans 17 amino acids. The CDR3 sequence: CASSPRPTGRVSYEQYF. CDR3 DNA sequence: TGTGCCAGCAGCCCCCGACCCACTGGGCGAGTGTCCTACGAGCAGTACTTC.

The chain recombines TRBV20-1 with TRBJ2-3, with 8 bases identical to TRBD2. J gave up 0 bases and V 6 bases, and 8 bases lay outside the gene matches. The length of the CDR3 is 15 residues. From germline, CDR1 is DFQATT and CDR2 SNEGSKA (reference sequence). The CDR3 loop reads CSARAGGGSTDTQYF. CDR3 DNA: TGCAGTGCCCGGGCCGGGGGGGGGAGCACAGATACGCAGTATTTT.

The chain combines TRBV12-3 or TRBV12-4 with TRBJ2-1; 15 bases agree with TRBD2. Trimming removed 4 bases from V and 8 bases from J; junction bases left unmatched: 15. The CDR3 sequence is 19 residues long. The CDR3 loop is CASSSPGLAGGFVMDEQFF. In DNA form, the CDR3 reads TGTGCCAGCAGTTCCCCGGGACTAGCGGGAGGCTTCGTGATGGATGAGCAGTTCTTC.

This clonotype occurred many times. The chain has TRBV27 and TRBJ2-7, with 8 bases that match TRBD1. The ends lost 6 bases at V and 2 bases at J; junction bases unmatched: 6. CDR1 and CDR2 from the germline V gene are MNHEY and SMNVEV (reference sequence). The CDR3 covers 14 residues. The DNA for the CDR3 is TGTGCCAGCAGGCAGGGGGCTAACACCTACGAGCAGTACTTC. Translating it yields CASRQGANTYEQYF.

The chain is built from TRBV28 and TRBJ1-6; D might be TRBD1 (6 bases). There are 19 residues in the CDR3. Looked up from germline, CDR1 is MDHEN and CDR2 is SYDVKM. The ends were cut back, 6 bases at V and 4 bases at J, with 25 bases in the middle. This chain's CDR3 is CASSSLTGDHRLYNSPLHF. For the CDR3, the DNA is TGTGCCAGCAGCTCATTGACAGGAGATCACCGATTATATAATTCACCCCTCCACTTT.

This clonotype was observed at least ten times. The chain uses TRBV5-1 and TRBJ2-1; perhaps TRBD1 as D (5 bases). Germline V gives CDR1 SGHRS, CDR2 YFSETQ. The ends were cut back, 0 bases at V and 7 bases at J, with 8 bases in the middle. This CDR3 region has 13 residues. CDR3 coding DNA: TGCGCCAGCAGCTTGGACAGGCTGAATGAGCAGTTCTTC. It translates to CASSLDRLNEQFF.

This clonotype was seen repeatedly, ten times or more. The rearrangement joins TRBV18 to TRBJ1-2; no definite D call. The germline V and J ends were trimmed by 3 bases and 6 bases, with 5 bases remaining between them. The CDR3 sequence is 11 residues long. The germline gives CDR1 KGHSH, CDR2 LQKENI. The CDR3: CASSPGDGYTF. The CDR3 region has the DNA TGTGCCAGCTCACCTGGGGATGGCTACACCTTC. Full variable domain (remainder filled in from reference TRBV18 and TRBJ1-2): NAGVMQNPRHLVRRRGQEARLRCSPMKGHSHVYWYRQLPEEGLKFMVYLQKENIIDESGMPKERFSAEFPKEGPSILRIQQVVRGDSAAYFCASSPGDGYTFGSGTRLTVV.

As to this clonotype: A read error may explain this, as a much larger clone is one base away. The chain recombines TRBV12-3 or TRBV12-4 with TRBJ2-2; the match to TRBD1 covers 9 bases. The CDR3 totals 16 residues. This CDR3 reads CASRGGTGRVAGELSF. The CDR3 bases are TGTGCCAGCAGAGGTGGGACAGGGAGAGTGGCCGGGGAGCTGTCTTTT.

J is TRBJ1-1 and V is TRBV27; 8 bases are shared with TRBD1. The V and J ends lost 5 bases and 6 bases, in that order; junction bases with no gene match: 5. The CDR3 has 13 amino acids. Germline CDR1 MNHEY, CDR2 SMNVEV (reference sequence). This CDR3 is CASSTDRGAEAFF. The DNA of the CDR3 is TGTGCCAGCAGTACAGACAGGGGCGCTGAAGCTTTCTTT.

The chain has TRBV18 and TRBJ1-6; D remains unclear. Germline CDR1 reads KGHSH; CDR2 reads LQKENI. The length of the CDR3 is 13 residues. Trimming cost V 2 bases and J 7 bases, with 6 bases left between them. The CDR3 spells CASSPGVNSPLHF. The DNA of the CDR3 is TGTGCCAGCTCACCAGGGGTCAATTCACCCCTCCACTTT.

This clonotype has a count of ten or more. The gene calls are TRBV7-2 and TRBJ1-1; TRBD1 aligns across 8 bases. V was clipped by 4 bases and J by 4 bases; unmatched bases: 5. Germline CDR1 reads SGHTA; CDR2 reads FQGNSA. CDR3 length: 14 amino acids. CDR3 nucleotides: TGTGCCAGCAGCTCAAGGACAGGGCCCACTGAAGCTTTCTTT. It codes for CASSSRTGPTEAFF.

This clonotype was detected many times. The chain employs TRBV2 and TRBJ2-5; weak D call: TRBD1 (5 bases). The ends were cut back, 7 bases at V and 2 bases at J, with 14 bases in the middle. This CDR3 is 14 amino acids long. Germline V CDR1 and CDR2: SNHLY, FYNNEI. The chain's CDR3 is CASKDRDQQETQYF. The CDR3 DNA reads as TGTGCCAGCAAAGACAGAGACCAACAAGAGACCCAGTACTTC.

The CDR3 spells CASSQLGTGRREQYF. The CDR3 coding sequence is TGCGCCAGCAGCCAATTAGGGACAGGGAGGAGAGAGCAGTACTTC. The rearrangement joins TRBV4-1 to TRBJ2-7; 9 bases line up with TRBD1. This CDR3 is 15 amino acids long. Germline assignment: CDR1 MGHRA and CDR2 YSYEKL. The trim removed 2 bases at V and 7 bases at J, leaving 9 bases unmatched.

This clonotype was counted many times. The CDR3 sequence: CASSEGSYGYTF. The DNA of the CDR3 is TGTGCCAGCAGTGAAGGGTCCTATGGCTACACCTTC. The chain carries TRBV6-1 and TRBJ1-2; D is ambiguous. The CDR3 runs 12 residues. Germline loops: CDR1 MNHNS, CDR2 SASEGT. V gave up 1 base and J gave up 4 bases, with 4 bases separating them.

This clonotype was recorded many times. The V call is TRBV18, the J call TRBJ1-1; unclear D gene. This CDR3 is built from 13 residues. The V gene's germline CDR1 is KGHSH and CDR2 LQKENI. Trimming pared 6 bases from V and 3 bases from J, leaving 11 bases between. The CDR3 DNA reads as TGTGCCAGCTCCCCGCTGGGATACACTGAAGCTTTCTTT. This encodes CASSPLGYTEAFF.

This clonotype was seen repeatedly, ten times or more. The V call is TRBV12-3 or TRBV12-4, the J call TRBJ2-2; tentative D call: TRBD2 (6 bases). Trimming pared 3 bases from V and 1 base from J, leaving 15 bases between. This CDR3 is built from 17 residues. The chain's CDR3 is CASSFARSGVNTGELFF. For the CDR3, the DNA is TGTGCCAGCAGTTTTGCTAGGTCGGGAGTGAACACCGGGGAGCTGTTTTTT.

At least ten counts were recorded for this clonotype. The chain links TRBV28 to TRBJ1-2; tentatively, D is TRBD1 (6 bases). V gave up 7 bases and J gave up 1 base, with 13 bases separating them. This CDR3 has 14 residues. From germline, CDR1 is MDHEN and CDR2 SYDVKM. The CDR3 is CASKRAGDNYGYTF. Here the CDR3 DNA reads TGTGCCAGCAAACGCGCAGGGGATAACTATGGCTACACCTTC.

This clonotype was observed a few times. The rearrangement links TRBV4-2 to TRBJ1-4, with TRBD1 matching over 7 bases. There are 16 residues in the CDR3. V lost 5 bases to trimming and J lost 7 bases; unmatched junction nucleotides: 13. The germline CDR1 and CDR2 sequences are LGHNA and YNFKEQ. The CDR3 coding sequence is TGTGCCAGCAGCTCGACTCACAGGGGAGGGGTTGAAAAACTGTTTTTT. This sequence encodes CASSSTHRGGVEKLFF.

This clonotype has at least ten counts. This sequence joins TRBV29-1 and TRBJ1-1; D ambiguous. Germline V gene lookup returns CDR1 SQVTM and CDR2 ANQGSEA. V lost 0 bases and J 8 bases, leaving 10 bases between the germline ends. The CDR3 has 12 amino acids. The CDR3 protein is CSVEDLGREAFF. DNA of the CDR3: TGCAGCGTTGAAGATTTGGGGAGGGAAGCTTTCTTT.

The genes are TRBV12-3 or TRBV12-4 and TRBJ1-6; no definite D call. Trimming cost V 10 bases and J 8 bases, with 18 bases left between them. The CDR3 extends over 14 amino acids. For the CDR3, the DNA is TGTGCCACCCCCCGGCCCTTTTGGGATTCACCCCTCCACTTT. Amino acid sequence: CATPRPFWDSPLHF.

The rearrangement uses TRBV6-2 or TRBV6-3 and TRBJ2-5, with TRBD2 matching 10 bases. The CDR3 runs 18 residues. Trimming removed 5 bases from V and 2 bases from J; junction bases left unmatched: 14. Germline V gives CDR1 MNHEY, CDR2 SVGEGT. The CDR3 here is CASSARPSGRSSQETQYF. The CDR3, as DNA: TGTGCCAGCAGTGCCAGGCCTAGCGGGAGATCCTCACAAGAGACCCAGTACTTC.

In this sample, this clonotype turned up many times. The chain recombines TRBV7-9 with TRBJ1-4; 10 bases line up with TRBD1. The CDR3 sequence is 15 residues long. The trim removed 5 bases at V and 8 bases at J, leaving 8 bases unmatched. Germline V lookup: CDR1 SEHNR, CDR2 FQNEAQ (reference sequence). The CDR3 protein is CASSRAGTGEEKLFF. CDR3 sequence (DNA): TGTGCCAGCAGCCGGGCCGGGACAGGGGAAGAAAAACTGTTTTTT.